The rows below give T cell receptor beta chains drawn from one sample of a study of T cells in Graves' hyperthyroidism and ophthalmopathy. Using its own MiXCR run on the multiplex PCR reads, TCRdb lists one record per CDR3 protein. The table records 550,000 to 700,000 distinct CDR3 sequences, 46% of them present only once. Sequenced material: peripheral blood or thyroid tissue (not recorded which). The receptors derive from an adult woman with Graves' disease, either hyperthyroidism or ophthalmopathy (not recorded which). The CDR3 runs from the conserved cysteine through the conserved F or W. The D gene is left open where the match is weak. The size entry is marked missing in some rows and otherwise reads once, few, many or a size class.

j_gene: TRBJ2-7; d_gene: .; abundance: .; v_gene: TRBV10-3; CDR3nt: TGTGCCATCAGTGCGACAGAGGTCTCTGATCAGTACTTC; CDR3aa: CAISATEVSDQYF
j_gene: TRBJ1-5; d_gene: .; abundance: .; v_gene: TRBV20-1; CDR3nt: TGCAGTGCTAGCAGGTCCCCTCAGCCCCAGCATTTT; CDR3aa: CSASRSPQPQHF
j_gene: TRBJ1-1; d_gene: TRBD1; abundance: many; v_gene: TRBV4-2; CDR3nt: TGTGCCAGCAGCCTTAGACAGGGGAGTTTGTGGACTGAAGCTTTCTTT; CDR3aa: CASSLRQGSLWTEAFF
j_gene: TRBJ2-7; d_gene: TRBD2; abundance: .; v_gene: TRBV5-4; CDR3nt: TGTGCCAGCAGCGGGGAATGGGCTAGCGGAACCTACGAGCAGTACTTC; CDR3aa: CASSGEWASGTYEQYF
j_gene: TRBJ1-1; d_gene: TRBD1; abundance: many; v_gene: TRBV13; CDR3nt: TGTGCCAGCAGCTTAGGGGACAGGGAAAACACTGAAGCTTTCTTT; CDR3aa: CASSLGDRENTEAFF
j_gene: TRBJ2-7; d_gene: TRBD1; abundance: many; v_gene: TRBV20-1; CDR3nt: TGCAGTGCTCTAGACAGGGTTATCAACGAGCAGTACTTC; CDR3aa: CSALDRVINEQYF
j_gene: TRBJ1-2; d_gene: TRBD1; abundance: many; v_gene: TRBV15; CDR3nt: TGTGCCACCAGCAGAGACCCCGGACAGGGATCGGGCTACACCTTC; CDR3aa: CATSRDPGQGSGYTF
j_gene: TRBJ1-1; d_gene: .; abundance: .; v_gene: TRBV3-1; CDR3nt: TGTGCCAGCGGGAGGGAGGAGGAGGGGGAGGCTTTCTTT; CDR3aa: CASGREEEGEAFF
j_gene: TRBJ2-2; d_gene: .; abundance: many; v_gene: TRBV12-3/TRBV12-4; CDR3nt: TGTGCCAGCAGTCCTAGATTGGCCGGGGAGCTGTTTTTT; CDR3aa: CASSPRLAGELFF
j_gene: TRBJ2-5; d_gene: .; abundance: few; v_gene: TRBV7-2; CDR3nt: TGTGCCAGCAGCCCCCGGGGGGCGGAGACCCAGTACTTC; CDR3aa: CASSPRGAETQYF
j_gene: TRBJ1-1; d_gene: .; abundance: .; v_gene: TRBV15; CDR3nt: TGTGCCACCAGCCCCGACGCCGGAGGGGTCCCTGAAGCTTTCTTT; CDR3aa: CATSPDAGGVPEAFF
j_gene: TRBJ2-5; d_gene: .; abundance: .; v_gene: TRBV19; CDR3nt: TGTGCCAGTGATGATCCGGGGCAGGATCAGCCCCAGTACTTC; CDR3aa: CASDDPGQDQPQYF
j_gene: TRBJ1-4; d_gene: .; abundance: many; v_gene: TRBV7-8; CDR3nt: TGTGCCAGCAGCTTTTGGGGGAATAATGAAAAACTGTTTTTT; CDR3aa: CASSFWGNNEKLFF
j_gene: TRBJ2-7; d_gene: .; abundance: once; v_gene: TRBV5-6; CDR3nt: TGTGCCAGCAGCTTGTGGGCGGGCTACGAGCAGTACTTC; CDR3aa: CASSLWAGYEQYF
j_gene: TRBJ2-2; d_gene: TRBD2; abundance: .; v_gene: TRBV6-2/TRBV6-3; CDR3nt: TGTGCCAGCAGTTTATTAGCGGGGTATAACACCGGGGAGCTGTTTTTT; CDR3aa: CASSLLAGYNTGELFF
j_gene: TRBJ2-2; d_gene: .; abundance: many; v_gene: TRBV2; CDR3nt: TGTGCCAGCAGTCAAAGGCGGCCAGACACCGGGGAGCTGTTTTTT; CDR3aa: CASSQRRPDTGELFF
j_gene: TRBJ2-7; d_gene: TRBD2; abundance: few; v_gene: TRBV30; CDR3nt: TGTGCCTGGAGTGTCGGCGGGAGGGGTATGGGGGAGCAGTACTTC; CDR3aa: CAWSVGGRGMGEQYF